A single T cell receptor beta chain is shown here with its context. Which antigen it targets is not known. No qualities accompany the bases; no much larger clone lies one base away. This entry is derived from a study of identical twins (dated by TCRdb to 2016 to 2017). For the wider study: To test whether fetal clonotypes persist, the study used deep sequencing on TCR alpha and beta repertoires from monozygotic twins, unrelated adults of various ages, and cord blood. Replicate twin experiments were performed at different times using different library preparation protocols to rule out contamination.

The full study reports these points: Compared with coincidental sharing between unrelated individuals, out-of-frame TCR alpha sequences shared between twins showed an excess of sequences with low generation probability. Conclusions relied on cross-sectional statistical analysis, since the same donors could not be followed over many years. Fewer insertions were carried by abundant cord blood beta clonotypes, a similar but weaker trend appeared in young adult naive repertoires, and no such trend appeared in memory repertoires. Invariant T cells such as MAIT and iNKT could partly confound zero-insertion analyses, although diverse VJ usage argued against such confounding for most clonotypes. The excess sharing between twins in beta out-of-frame sequences was weaker because fewer shared sequences reduced the signal-to-noise ratio. In monozygotic twins, recombination models systematically underestimated out-of-frame TCR alpha sharing, but the models matched the sharing seen between unrelated individuals.

Only healthy Caucasian donors were included. Three pairs of female monozygotic twins, all aged about 18 to 30 years, were included in the twin cohort. Miltenyi CD45RO+ enrichment and human naive T-cell isolation kits were used to isolate memory (CD45RO+) and naive T cells from PBMC. The germline ends are 16 bases apart after V is trimmed by 6 bases and J by 1 base. The germline V gene gives CDR1 as SNHLY and CDR2 as FYNNEI. Counted from cysteine to phenylalanine, this CDR3 has 16 amino acids. The retained sequence is limited to the CDR3, 48 bases, with the frame set at the first base. The method was 5' RACE. Reads for this sample came from an Illumina HiSeq 2000. Template switching added a universal primer binding site, and the final cDNA carried a unique molecular identifier that allowed TCR cDNA molecules to be counted accurately. Specific primers in the conserved constant-segment region were used to synthesize first-strand cDNA for TCR alpha and beta chains. To control for contamination, each cDNA library was double barcoded with a SMART-Mk sample barcode plus Illumina barcodes. TruSeq adapter sequences along with Illumina sample barcodes were introduced in two successive PCR steps. Sequencing of the TCR alpha and beta cDNA libraries was done on the Illumina HiSeq platform using custom primers. The source study handled its data this way. Unique molecular identifiers were extracted from raw reads with MiGEC, and CDR3 positions were determined with MiXCR. Recombination models were inferred per individual with the repgenHMM and IGoR tools using an EM algorithm. The analysis of shared clonotypes was done with the tcR package in R, with sharing normalized by the product of cloneset sizes. To study raw recombination without the effects of thymic and clonal selection, out-of-frame nonproductive sequences were analyzed. TCRdb cleaned the public reads at Q25 with fastp, built clones with MiXCR and kept in-frame beta chains. Records with the same CDR3 protein are collapsed into one entry carrying the most frequent genes and DNA. Here the V and J calls rest on TCRdb's processing, not on the authors' analysis. A total of around 250,000 distinct CDR3 sequences appear in this sample, approximately 7% of them only once. 3.5% to 4% of the sample lies in the top ten.

The same data also went into a second study, on yellow fever vaccine responses in identical twins. The other study reports the following: According to the authors, the vaccine-induced T cell response in identical twins seemed to be partly convergent and partly specific to each individual. In the study, vaccine-responding T cell clones were precisely tracked in identical twins.

The rearrangement joined TRBV2 to TRBJ1-5; perhaps TRBD1 is the D gene, with 5 bases matching. The sequence was collected from a young woman in good health. The sequenced material came from memory (CD45RO+) T cells sorted from blood. The sample's cell subset or site label, decoded: CD45RO+ enriched T cells. Here is the DNA: TGTGCCAGCAGGGGTTTCAGGGAAGAGAGCAATCAGCCCCAGCATTTT. It encodes CASRGFREESNQPQHF.